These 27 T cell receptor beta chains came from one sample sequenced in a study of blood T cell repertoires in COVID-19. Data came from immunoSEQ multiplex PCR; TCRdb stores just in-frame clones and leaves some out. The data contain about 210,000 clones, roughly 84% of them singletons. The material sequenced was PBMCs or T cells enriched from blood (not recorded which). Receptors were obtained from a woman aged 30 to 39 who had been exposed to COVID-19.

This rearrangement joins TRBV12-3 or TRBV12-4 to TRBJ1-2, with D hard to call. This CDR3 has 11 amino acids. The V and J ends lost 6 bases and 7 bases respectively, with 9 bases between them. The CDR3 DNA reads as TGTGCCAGCAGCCTGAGAGGTGGCTACACCTTC. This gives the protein CASSLRGGYTF.

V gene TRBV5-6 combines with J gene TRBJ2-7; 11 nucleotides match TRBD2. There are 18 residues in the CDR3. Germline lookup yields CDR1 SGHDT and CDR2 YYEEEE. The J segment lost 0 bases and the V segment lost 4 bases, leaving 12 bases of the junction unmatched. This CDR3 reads CASSHLAGGAKSSYEQYF. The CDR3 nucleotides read TGTGCCAGCAGCCACCTAGCGGGGGGCGCAAAAAGCTCCTACGAGCAGTACTTC.

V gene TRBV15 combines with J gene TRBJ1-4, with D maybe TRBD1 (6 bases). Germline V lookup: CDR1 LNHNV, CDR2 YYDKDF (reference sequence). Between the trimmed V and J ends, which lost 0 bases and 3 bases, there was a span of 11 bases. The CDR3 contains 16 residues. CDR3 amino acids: CATSRDGAGANEKLFF. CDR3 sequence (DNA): TGTGCCACCAGCAGAGATGGGGCAGGGGCTAATGAAAAACTGTTTTTT. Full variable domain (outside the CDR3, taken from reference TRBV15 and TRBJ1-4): DAMVIQNPRYQVTQFGKPVTLSCSQTLNHNVMYWYQQKSSQAPKLLFHYYDKDFNNEADTPDNFQSRRPNTSFCFLDIRSPGLGDTAMYLCATSRDGAGANEKLFFGSGTQLSVL.

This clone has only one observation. CDR3 nucleotides: TGTGCCATCAGGAACTCTACCTCCTACGAGCAGTACTTC. The encoded protein is CAIRNSTSYEQYF. The chain uses TRBV10-3 and TRBJ2-7, with D uncertain. The CDR3 contains 13 residues. Germline V gene data show CDR1 as ENHRY and CDR2 as SYGVKD. With 6 bases removed from V and 0 bases from J, the gap between germline ends came to 9 bases.

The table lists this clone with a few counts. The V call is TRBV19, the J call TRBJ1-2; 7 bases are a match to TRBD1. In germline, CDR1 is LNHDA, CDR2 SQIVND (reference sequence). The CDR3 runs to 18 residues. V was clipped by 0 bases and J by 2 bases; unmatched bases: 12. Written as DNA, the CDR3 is TGTGCCAGTAGTATAGATGCTCCGGGACAGCGAAACAACTATGGCTACACCTTC. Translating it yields CASSIDAPGQRNNYGYTF.

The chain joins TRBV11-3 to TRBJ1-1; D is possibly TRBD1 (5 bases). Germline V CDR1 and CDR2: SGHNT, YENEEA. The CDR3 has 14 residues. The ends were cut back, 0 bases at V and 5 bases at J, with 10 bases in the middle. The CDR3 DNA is TGTGCCAGCAGCTTAGATGGGGCGGGGACTGAAGCTTTCTTT. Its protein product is CASSLDGAGTEAFF. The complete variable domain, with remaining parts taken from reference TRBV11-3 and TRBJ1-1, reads EAGVVQSPRYKIIEKKQPVAFWCNPISGHNTLYWYLQNLGQGPELLIRYENEEAVDDSQLPKDRFSAERLKGVDSTLKIQPAELGDSAVYLCASSLDGAGTEAFFGQGTRLTVV.

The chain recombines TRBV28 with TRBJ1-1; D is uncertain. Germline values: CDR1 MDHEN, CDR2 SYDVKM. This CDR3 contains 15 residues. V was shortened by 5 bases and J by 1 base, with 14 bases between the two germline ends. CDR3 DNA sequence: TGTGCCAGCAGTCCCACCAGACACACGAACACTGAAGCTTTCTTT. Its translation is CASSPTRHTNTEAFF.

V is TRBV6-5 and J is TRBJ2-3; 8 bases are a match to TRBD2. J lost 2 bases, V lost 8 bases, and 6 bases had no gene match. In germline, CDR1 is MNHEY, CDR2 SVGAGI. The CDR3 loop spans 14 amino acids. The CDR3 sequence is CASGRRGDTDTQYF. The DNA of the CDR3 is TGTGCCAGCGGTCGGCGGGGGGACACAGATACGCAGTATTTT.

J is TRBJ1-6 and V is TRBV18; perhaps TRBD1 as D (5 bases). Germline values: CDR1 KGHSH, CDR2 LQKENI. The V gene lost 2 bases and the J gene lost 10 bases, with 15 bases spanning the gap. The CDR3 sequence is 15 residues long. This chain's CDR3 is CASSPDLGGNSPLHF. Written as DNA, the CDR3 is TGTGCCAGCTCACCAGACCTCGGGGGTAACTCACCCCTCCACTTT.

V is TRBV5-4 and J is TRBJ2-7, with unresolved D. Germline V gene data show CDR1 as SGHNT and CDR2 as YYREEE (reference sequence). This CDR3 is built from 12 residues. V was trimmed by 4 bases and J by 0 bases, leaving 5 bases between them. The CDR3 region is CASSPSSYEQYF. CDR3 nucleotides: TGTGCCAGCAGCCCCAGCTCCTACGAGCAGTACTTC.

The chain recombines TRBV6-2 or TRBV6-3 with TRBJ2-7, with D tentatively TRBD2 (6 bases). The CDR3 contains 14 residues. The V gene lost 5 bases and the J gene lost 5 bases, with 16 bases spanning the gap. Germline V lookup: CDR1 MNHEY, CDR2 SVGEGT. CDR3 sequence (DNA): TGTGCCAGCAGTAGGACCGGACTATTCGACGAGCAGTACTTC. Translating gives CASSRTGLFDEQYF.

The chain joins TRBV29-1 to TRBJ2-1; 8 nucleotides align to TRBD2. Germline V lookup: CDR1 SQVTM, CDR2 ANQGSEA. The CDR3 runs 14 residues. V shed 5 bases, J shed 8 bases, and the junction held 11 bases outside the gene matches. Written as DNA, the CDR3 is TGCAGCGTTACCCGAACCCCCGGGGGGGATGAGCAGTTCTTC. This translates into CSVTRTPGGDEQFF.

The CDR3 nucleotides read TGCGCCAGCAGCGGGGCCGGGACACGGGGAAACAATGAGCAGTTCTTC. It specifies CASSGAGTRGNNEQFF. The chain combines TRBV5-1 with TRBJ2-1; D possibly corresponds to TRBD1 (6 bases). The CDR3 extends over 16 amino acids. CDR1 and CDR2 from the germline V gene are SGHRS and YFSETQ. Trimming removed 4 bases from V and 5 bases from J, with 19 bases in between.

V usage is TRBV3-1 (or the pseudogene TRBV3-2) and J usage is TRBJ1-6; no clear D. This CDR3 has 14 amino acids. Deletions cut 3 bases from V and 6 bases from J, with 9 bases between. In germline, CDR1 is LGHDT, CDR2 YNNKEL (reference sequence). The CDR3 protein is CASSQVQINSPLHF. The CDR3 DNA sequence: TGTGCCAGCAGCCAGGTACAGATTAATTCACCCCTCCACTTT.

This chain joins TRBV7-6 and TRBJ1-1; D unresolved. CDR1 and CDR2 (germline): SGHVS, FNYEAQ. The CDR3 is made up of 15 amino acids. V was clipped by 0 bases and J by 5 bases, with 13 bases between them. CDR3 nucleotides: TGTGCCAGCAGCTTAGCGCTTGACTCGAGGACTGAAGCTTTCTTT. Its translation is CASSLALDSRTEAFF.

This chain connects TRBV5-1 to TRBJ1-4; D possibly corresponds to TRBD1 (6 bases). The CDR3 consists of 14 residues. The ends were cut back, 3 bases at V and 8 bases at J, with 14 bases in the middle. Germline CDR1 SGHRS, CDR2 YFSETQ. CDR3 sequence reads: CASSSAGDGEKLFF. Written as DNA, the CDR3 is TGCGCCAGCAGCTCCGCAGGGGATGGCGAAAAACTGTTTTTT.

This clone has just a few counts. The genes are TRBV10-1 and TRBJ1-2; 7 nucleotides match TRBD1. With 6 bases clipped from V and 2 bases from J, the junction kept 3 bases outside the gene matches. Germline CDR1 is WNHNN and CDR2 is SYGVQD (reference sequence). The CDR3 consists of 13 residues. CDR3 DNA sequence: TGCGCCAGCAGGCAGGGGGAAAACTATGGCTACACCTTC. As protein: CASRQGENYGYTF.

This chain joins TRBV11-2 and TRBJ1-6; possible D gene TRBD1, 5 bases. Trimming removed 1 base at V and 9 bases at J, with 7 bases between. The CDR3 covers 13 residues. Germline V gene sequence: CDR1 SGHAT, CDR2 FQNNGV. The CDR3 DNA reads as TGTGCCAGCAGCTTAGTAAGGGGTTCACCCCTCCACTTT. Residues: CASSLVRGSPLHF.

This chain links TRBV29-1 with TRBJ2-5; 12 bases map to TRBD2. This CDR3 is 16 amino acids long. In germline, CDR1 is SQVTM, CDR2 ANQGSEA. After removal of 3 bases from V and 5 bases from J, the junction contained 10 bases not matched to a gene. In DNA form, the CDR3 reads TGCAGCGTTGATTCACGGACTAGCGGGGCCCTCGAGACCCAGTACTTC. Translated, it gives CSVDSRTSGALETQYF.

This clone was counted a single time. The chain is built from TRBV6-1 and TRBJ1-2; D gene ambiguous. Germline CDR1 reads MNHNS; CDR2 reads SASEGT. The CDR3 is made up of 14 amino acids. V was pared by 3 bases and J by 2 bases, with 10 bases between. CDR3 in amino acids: CASSDGGYNYGYTF. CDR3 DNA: TGTGCCAGCAGTGACGGAGGGTACAACTATGGCTACACCTTC.

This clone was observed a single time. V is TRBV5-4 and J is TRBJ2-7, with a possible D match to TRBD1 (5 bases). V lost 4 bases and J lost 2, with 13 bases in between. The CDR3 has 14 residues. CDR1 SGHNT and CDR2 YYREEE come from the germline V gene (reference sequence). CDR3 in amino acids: CASSPGAGPYEQYF. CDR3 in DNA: TGTGCCAGCAGCCCTGGGGCAGGCCCCTACGAGCAGTACTTC.

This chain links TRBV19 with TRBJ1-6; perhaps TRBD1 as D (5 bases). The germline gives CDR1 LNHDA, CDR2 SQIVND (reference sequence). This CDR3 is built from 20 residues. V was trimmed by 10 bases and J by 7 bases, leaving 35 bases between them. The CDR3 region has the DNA TGTGCCACCCGGGGGTCGAGGAGTCGTACCCTCCCCCGGGGAAATTCACCCCTCCACTTT. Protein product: CATRGSRSRTLPRGNSPLHF.

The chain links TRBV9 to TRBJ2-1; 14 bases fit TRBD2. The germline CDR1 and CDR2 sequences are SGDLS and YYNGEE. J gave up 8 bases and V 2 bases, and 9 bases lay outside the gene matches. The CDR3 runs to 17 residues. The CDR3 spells CASSVGLAGAYQDEQFF. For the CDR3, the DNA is TGTGCCAGCAGCGTGGGACTAGCGGGGGCATACCAGGATGAGCAGTTCTTC.

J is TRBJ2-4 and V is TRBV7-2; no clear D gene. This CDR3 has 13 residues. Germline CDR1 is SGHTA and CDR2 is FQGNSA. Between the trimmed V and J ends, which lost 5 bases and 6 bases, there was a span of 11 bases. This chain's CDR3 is CASSLTRVNIQYF. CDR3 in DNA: TGTGCCAGCAGCCTAACCCGAGTAAACATTCAGTACTTC. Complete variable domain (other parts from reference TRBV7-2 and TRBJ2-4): GAGVSQSPSNKVTEKGKDVELRCDPISGHTALYWYRQSLGQGLEFLIYFQGNSAPDKSGLPSDRFSAERTGGSVSTLTIQRTQQEDSAVYLCASSLTRVNIQYFGAGTRLSVL.

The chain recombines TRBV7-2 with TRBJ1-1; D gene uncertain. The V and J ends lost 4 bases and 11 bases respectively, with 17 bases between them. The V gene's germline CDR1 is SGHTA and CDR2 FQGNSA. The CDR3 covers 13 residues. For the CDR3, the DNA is TGTGCCAGCAGCTCAACGGGAAGTCCGTTGGCTTTCTTT. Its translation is CASSSTGSPLAFF. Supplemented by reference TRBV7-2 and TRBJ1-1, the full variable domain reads GAGVSQSPSNKVTEKGKDVELRCDPISGHTALYWYRQSLGQGLEFLIYFQGNSAPDKSGLPSDRFSAERTGGSVSTLTIQRTQQEDSAVYLCASSSTGSPLAFFGQGTRLTVV.

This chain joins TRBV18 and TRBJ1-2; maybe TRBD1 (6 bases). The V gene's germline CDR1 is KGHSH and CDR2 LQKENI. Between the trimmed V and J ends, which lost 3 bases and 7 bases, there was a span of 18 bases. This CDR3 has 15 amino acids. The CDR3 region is CASSPTEQGLSGYTF. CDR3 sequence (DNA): TGTGCCAGCTCACCCACGGAACAGGGTTTGAGTGGCTACACCTTC.

The CDR3 loop reads CASSEDASGTFF. The CDR3, as DNA: TGTGCCAGCAGTGAAGACGCGTCGGGGACTTTCTTT. This chain connects TRBV2 to TRBJ1-1; D unclear. This CDR3 has 12 amino acids. V was shortened by 1 base and J by 12 bases, with 12 bases between the two germline ends. Per the germline V gene, CDR1 is SNHLY and CDR2 is FYNNEI.